The 23 T cell receptor beta chains in this list originate from one sample, sequenced in a study of T cells expressing NK-cell markers. Reprocessing the 5' RACE reads, TCRdb reports a single entry for every CDR3 protein and omits DNA. This listing includes 500,000 or so distinct CDR3 sequences. Sequenced input: blood T cells: a sorted CD56 or NKG2C T cell subset, CD4+ or CD8+ T cells, or bulk PBMC T cells (not recorded which). The receptor set was obtained from a young man in good health.

The V gene is TRBV19, the J gene TRBJ1-2. The CDR3 sequence is 15 residues long. Germline V gene lookup returns CDR1 LNHDA and CDR2 SQIVND (reference sequence). The CDR3: CASRGSFRGDYGYTF.

The genes are TRBV12-3 or TRBV12-4 and TRBJ1-1; TCRdb gives TRBD1 as the D gene, but with no DNA this cannot be confirmed. This CDR3 has 13 residues. The CDR3: CASSPTGLEVAFF.

The chain recombines TRBV7-7 with TRBJ2-3; with no DNA, the TCRdb D assignment of TRBD2 cannot be verified. The length of the CDR3 is 15 residues. Germline CDR1 reads SSHAT; CDR2 reads FNYEAQ (reference sequence). The CDR3: CASSLGLAAQDTQYF.

This chain links TRBV27 with TRBJ2-5; lacking DNA, the TRBD2 call made by TCRdb goes unchecked. The CDR3 is 15 residues long. The germline V gene encodes CDR1 MNHEY and CDR2 SMNVEV (reference sequence). The chain's CDR3 is CASSFSGLVFETQYF.

This chain links TRBV15 with TRBJ2-7; TCRdb picks TRBD2, but there is no DNA to check that call. The CDR3 consists of 15 residues. The germline CDR1 and CDR2 sequences are LNHNV and YYDKDF (reference sequence). The CDR3 reads CATSRLAGEIDEQYF. Variable domain in full (rest from reference TRBV15 and TRBJ2-7): DAMVIQNPRYQVTQFGKPVTLSCSQTLNHNVMYWYQQKSSQAPKLLFHYYDKDFNNEADTPDNFQSRRPNTSFCFLDIRSPGLGDTAMYLCATSRLAGEIDEQYFGPGTRLTVT.

J is TRBJ2-1 and V is TRBV10-3; absent DNA, TCRdb's TRBD2 call cannot be checked. Per the germline V gene, CDR1 is ENHRY and CDR2 is SYGVKD. The CDR3 spans 15 residues. CDR3: CAIGPAGGLGNEQFF.

The V gene is TRBV5-5, the J gene TRBJ1-4. This CDR3 region has 15 residues. Germline V gene data show CDR1 as SGHKS and CDR2 as YYEKEE (reference sequence). CDR3: CASSLVGRTNEKLFF.

This CDR3 is CASSVDRGDQETQYF. The gene calls are TRBV9 and TRBJ2-5; TCRdb outputs TRBD1, but without DNA this stays unchecked. This CDR3 comprises 15 residues. Germline CDR1 reads SGDLS; CDR2 reads YYNGEE.

The rearrangement uses TRBV2 and TRBJ1-1; as DNA is missing, the TRBD1 call by TCRdb cannot be tested. Germline assignment: CDR1 SNHLY and CDR2 FYNNEI. The CDR3 has 15 amino acids. CDR3 loop: CASRDRDRMNTEAFF. Drawing the rest from reference TRBV2 and TRBJ1-1, the complete variable domain is EPEVTQTPSHQVTQMGQEVILRCVPISNHLYFYWYRQILGQKVEFLVSFYNNEISEKSEIFDDQFSVERPDGSNFTLKIRSTKLEDSAMYFCASRDRDRMNTEAFFGQGTRLTVV.

V is TRBV5-1 and J is TRBJ2-3; the D call from TCRdb, TRBD2, cannot be confirmed without DNA. This CDR3 is 15 amino acids long. Per the germline V gene, CDR1 is SGHRS and CDR2 is YFSETQ. The CDR3 is CASSFGASVVDTQYF.

This chain joins TRBV10-3 and TRBJ2-3. CDR1 and CDR2 (germline): ENHRY, SYGVKD. The CDR3 length is 14 residues. The CDR3 here is CAISESSPYGTQYF.

The chain is built from TRBV21-1 and TRBJ2-7. TRBV21-1 is designated a pseudogene. The CDR3 is 15 amino acids. CDR3 in amino acids: CASRKSGPNPREQYF.

V and J are TRBV18 and TRBJ2-3; TCRdb's assignment of TRBD1 cannot be checked, as there is no DNA. The CDR3 sequence is 16 residues long. CDR1 is KGHSH and CDR2 is LQKENI in the germline V gene. CDR3 residues: CASSPMGRGATDTQYF.

This sequence joins TRBV12-3 or TRBV12-4 and TRBJ2-1; the D call from TCRdb, TRBD2, cannot be confirmed without DNA. CDR3 length: 18 amino acids. The CDR3 reads CASKLRPGLAGGYNEQFF.

The chain combines TRBV12-3 or TRBV12-4 with TRBJ1-2; TCRdb designates TRBD1, a call that cannot be tested without DNA. The CDR3 is made up of 14 amino acids. The CDR3 reads CASSLDPGVYGYTF.

This chain's CDR3 is CSARTGSLETQYF. The V and J genes are TRBV20-1 and TRBJ2-5; TCRdb proposes TRBD1, but this gene call is untestable without DNA. Germline CDR1 is DFQATT and CDR2 is SNEGSKA (reference sequence). This CDR3 region has 13 residues.

The V call is TRBV12-3 or TRBV12-4, the J call TRBJ1-2; TCRdb's D call of TRBD1 is untestable without DNA. The CDR3 length is 14 residues. The CDR3 is CASRLTGVGYGYTF.

V and J are TRBV7-2 and TRBJ2-1; TCRdb's assignment of TRBD2 cannot be checked, as there is no DNA. CDR3 length: 19 amino acids. CDR1 is SGHTA, CDR2 FQGNSA, per germline. The CDR3 sequence is CASSFGGVGGPLPYNEQFF.

V usage is TRBV5-1 and J usage is TRBJ2-2; TCRdb's D gene call, TRBD1, goes unchecked for lack of DNA. CDR3 size: 15 residues. Germline CDR1 SGHRS, CDR2 YFSETQ. The CDR3 region is CASSLEGGNTGELFF.

The CDR3 loop reads CASSNGRQGAVQPQHF. V usage is TRBV6-2 or TRBV6-3 and J usage is TRBJ1-5; TCRdb names TRBD1, which stays unverified in the absence of DNA. Germline V lookup: CDR1 MNHEY, CDR2 SVGEGT. The CDR3 contains 16 residues.

V and J are TRBV24-1 and TRBJ2-5; there is no DNA to check the TCRdb D call of TRBD1. The germline V gene has CDR1 KGHDR and CDR2 SFDVKD. This CDR3 is 16 amino acids long. The CDR3 protein is CATSELVTGGRETQYF.

The V and J genes are TRBV12-3 or TRBV12-4 and TRBJ1-6; as DNA is missing, the TRBD1 call by TCRdb cannot be tested. The CDR3 covers 15 residues. The CDR3 is CASSLGRGSNSPLHF.

The chain joins TRBV6-2 or TRBV6-3 to TRBJ1-4. This CDR3 region has 13 residues. From germline, CDR1 is MNHEY and CDR2 SVGEGT. This CDR3 reads CASSYGQNEKLFF.